This note documents a single T cell receptor (beta chain) sequence. The data derive from a study of tumor-infiltrating lymphocytes in primary liver carcinoma. The V gene lost 6 bases and the J gene lost 4 bases, with 18 bases spanning the gap. Per germline, CDR1 SGHAT and CDR2 FQNNGV. The CDR3 spans 15 residues. Production of TCR beta cDNA used roughly 480 ng total RNA together with a constant-region primer. Library construction for TCR beta comprised three nested multiplex PCR rounds performed with slightly modified ARM-PCR. The first two PCR rounds used TRBV1-TRBV30 forward primers with a C-beta reverse primer, approximately 11 cycles each. MiXCR, run by TCRdb on the multiplex PCR reads, gives a single entry per CDR3 protein. Among over 100,000 distinct CDR3 sequences listed, nearly 70% were seen once. From around 18-30 mg of unsorted bulk tissue, DNA and RNA were co-extracted together.

The sequence was obtained from an older woman with primary liver carcinoma and hepatitis B virus infection. Sequences were obtained from tumor-adjacent normal liver tissue. This chain links TRBV11-2 with TRBJ1-1; D perhaps matches TRBD1 (5 bases). The CDR3 protein is CASRAGGRAFTEAFF. The CDR3 DNA sequence: TGTGCCAGCAGGGCGGGGGGGAGGGCCTTCACTGAAGCTTTCTTT.